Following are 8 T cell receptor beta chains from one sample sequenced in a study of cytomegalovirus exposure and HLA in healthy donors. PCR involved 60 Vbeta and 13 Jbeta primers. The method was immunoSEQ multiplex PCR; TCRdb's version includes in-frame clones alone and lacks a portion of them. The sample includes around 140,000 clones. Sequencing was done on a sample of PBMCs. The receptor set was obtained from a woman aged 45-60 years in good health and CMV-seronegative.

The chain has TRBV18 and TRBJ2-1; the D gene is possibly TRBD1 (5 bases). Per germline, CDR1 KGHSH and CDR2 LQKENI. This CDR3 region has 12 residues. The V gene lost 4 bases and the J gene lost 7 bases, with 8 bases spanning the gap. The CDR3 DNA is TGTGCCAGCTCACTACAGGAGAATGAGCAGTTCTTC. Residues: CASSLQENEQFF.

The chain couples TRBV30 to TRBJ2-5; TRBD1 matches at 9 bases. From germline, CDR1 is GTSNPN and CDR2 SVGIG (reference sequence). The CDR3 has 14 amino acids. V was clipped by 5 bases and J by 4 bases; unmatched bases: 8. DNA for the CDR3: TGTGCCTGGCGTCCCGGGACAGGGTCAGAGACCCAGTACTTC. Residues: CAWRPGTGSETQYF.

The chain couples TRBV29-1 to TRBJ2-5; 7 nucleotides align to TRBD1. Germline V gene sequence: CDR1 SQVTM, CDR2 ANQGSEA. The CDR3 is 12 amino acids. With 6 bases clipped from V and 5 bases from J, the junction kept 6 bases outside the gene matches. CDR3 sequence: CSVTTGVETQYF. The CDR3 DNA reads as TGCAGCGTCACAACAGGGGTTGAGACCCAGTACTTC. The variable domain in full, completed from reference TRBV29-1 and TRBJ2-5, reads SAVISQKPSRDICQRGTSLTIQCQVDSQVTMMFWYRQQPGQSLTLIATANQGSEATYESGFVIDKFPISRPNLTFSTLTVSNMSPEDSSIYLCSVTTGVETQYFGPGTRLLVL.

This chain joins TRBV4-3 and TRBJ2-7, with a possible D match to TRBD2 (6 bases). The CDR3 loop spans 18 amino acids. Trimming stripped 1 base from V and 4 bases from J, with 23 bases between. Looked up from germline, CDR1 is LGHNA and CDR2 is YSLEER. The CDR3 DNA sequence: TGCGCCAGCAGCCAAGGGTATGGGGGTAGCGGTCTGCCGTACGAGCAGTACTTC. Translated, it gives CASSQGYGGSGLPYEQYF.

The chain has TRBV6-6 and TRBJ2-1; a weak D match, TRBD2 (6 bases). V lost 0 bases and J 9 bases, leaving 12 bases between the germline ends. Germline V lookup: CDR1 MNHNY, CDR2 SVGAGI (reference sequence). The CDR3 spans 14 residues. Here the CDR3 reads CASSYSISGVEQFF. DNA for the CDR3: TGTGCCAGCAGTTACTCGATCTCGGGAGTTGAGCAGTTCTTC.

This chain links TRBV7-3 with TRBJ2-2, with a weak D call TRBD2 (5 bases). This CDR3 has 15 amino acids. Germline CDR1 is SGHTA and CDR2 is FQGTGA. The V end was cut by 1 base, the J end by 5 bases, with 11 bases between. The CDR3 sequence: CASSLKSGATGELFF. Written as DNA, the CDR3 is TGTGCCAGCAGCTTAAAGAGCGGCGCTACCGGGGAGCTGTTTTTT.

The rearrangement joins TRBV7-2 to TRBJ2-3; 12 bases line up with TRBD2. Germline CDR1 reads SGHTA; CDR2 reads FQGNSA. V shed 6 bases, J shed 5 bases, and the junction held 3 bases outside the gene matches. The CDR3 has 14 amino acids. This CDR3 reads CASSSGLAGDTQYF. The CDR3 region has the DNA TGTGCCAGCAGTTCGGGACTAGCGGGAGATACGCAGTATTTT.

CDR3 in amino acids: CASSYEQVILGEQFF. The DNA for the CDR3 is TGTGCCAGCAGTTACGAACAGGTCATTCTTGGTGAGCAGTTCTTC. The V and J genes are TRBV6-5 and TRBJ2-1; D is possibly TRBD1 (5 bases). V was clipped by 2 bases and J by 9 bases, with 17 bases between them. Germline CDR1 is MNHEY and CDR2 is SVGAGI. This CDR3 is built from 15 residues.